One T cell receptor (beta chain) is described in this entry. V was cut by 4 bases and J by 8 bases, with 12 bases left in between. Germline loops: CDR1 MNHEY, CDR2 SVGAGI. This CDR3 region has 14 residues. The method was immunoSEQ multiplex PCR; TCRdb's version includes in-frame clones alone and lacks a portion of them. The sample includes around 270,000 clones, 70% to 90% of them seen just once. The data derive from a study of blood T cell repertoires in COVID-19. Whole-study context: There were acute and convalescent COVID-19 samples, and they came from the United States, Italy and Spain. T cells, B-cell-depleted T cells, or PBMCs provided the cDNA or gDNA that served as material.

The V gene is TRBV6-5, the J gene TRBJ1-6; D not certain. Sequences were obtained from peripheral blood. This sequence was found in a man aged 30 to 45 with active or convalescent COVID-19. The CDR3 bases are TGTGCCAGCAGTTCTGGGCCCTCATATTCACCCCTCCACTTT. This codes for CASSSGPSYSPLHF.